This TCR beta chain was profiled in a study of T cells in narcolepsy. This CDR3 region has 16 residues. The germline V gene has CDR1 SGHRS and CDR2 YFSETQ. Trimming stripped 0 bases from V and 2 bases from J, with 13 bases between. This clone was counted between two and nine times. Assay used: immunoSEQ multiplex PCR; TCRdb lists only in-frame clones, some missing. The sample has approximately 25,000 clones; approximately 80% are singletons. Specimen: CD45RA- memory CD4+ T cells from PBMCs. The clonotype originates from a human donor with narcolepsy. The V and J genes are TRBV5-1 and TRBJ2-3; TRBD2 might be the D (5 bases). CDR3 sequence: CASSLGVDYATDTQYF. DNA for the CDR3: TGCGCCAGCAGCTTGGGTGTTGACTACGCCACAGATACGCAGTATTTT.